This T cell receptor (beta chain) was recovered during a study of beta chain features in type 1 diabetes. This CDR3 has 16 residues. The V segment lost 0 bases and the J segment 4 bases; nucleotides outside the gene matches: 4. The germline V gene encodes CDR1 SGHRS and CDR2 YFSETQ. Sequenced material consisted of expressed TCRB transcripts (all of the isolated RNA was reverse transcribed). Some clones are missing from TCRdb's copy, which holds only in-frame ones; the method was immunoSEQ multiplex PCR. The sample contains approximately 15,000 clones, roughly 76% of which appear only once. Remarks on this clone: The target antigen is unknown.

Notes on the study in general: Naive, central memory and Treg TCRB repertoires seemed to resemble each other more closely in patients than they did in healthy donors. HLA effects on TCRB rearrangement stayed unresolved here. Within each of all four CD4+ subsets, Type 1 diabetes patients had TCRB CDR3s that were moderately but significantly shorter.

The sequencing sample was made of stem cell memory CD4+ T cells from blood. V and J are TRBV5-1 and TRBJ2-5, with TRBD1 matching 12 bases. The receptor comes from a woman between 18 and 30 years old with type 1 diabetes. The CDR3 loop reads CASSLAGQGAGETQYF. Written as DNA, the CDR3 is TGCGCCAGCAGCTTGGCGGGACAGGGGGCTGGAGAGACCCAGTACTTC.